A single sample is the source of the 29 T cell receptor beta chains below, sequenced in a study of blood T cell repertoires in COVID-19. TCRdb keeps only in-frame clones here, not all; method: immunoSEQ multiplex PCR. Of fewer than 45,000 clones listed, over 80% are singletons. Sequenced input: peripheral blood. These receptors were taken from a woman aged 25-40 years in a cohort sampled during active COVID-19.

With regard to this clone: Other nucleotide sequences from this sample produce the same CDR3. This rearrangement joins TRBV27 to TRBJ2-5; TRBD2 matches 9 bases. Germline V gene data show CDR1 as MNHEY and CDR2 as SMNVEV (reference sequence). With 3 bases clipped from V and 5 bases from J, the junction kept 4 bases outside the gene matches. The CDR3 sequence is 14 residues long. The CDR3 loop reads CASSFSGSRETQYF. The DNA for the CDR3 is TGTGCCAGCAGTTTTAGCGGGAGTAGGGAGACCCAGTACTTC.

The chain joins TRBV6-5 to TRBJ2-1, with 7 bases matching TRBD1. The CDR3 is 13 residues long. V was pared by 2 bases and J by 5 bases, with 0 bases of the junction left unmatched. Per the germline V gene, CDR1 is MNHEY and CDR2 is SVGAGI. The CDR3 protein is CASSYDRDNEQFF. The CDR3 DNA reads as TGTGCCAGCAGTTACGACAGGGACAATGAGCAGTTCTTC.

This chain links TRBV29-1 with TRBJ1-1; possible D gene TRBD1, 6 bases. V lost 3 bases and J 0 bases, leaving 11 bases between the germline ends. Germline V gives CDR1 SQVTM, CDR2 ANQGSEA. CDR3 length: 14 residues. The CDR3 DNA reads as TGCAGCGTTGACATGGGGGCCATGAACACTGAAGCTTTCTTT. Translated, it gives CSVDMGAMNTEAFF.

The chain links TRBV7-9 to TRBJ2-1; D is possibly TRBD2 (7 bases). The germline gives CDR1 SEHNR, CDR2 FQNEAQ (reference sequence). This CDR3 has 16 amino acids. V dropped 4 bases and J dropped 2 bases, with 15 bases sitting between them. CDR3: CASSSRGAGAYNEQFF. The CDR3 nucleotides are TGTGCCAGCAGCTCTAGGGGGGCGGGAGCCTACAATGAGCAGTTCTTC.

This chain joins TRBV28 and TRBJ1-1, with D possibly TRBD1 on 5 matching bases. Germline CDR1 MDHEN, CDR2 SYDVKM. CDR3 length: 14 residues. V was clipped by 1 base and J by 8 bases, with 14 bases between them. CDR3 nucleotides: TGTGCCAGCAGTTTATCACAGGCCCAACGGGAAGCTTTCTTT. Protein product: CASSLSQAQREAFF.

The chain combines TRBV3-1 (or the pseudogene TRBV3-2) with TRBJ2-1, with no clear D. Trimming took 0 bases from V and 7 from J, leaving 13 bases between them. Looked up from germline, CDR1 is LGHDT and CDR2 is YNNKEL (reference sequence). The CDR3 is 15 residues long. CDR3 in DNA: TGTGCCAGCAGCCAAGATTCGGTGCCTTGGAATGAGCAGTTCTTC. Translating gives CASSQDSVPWNEQFF.

This sequence joins TRBV19 and TRBJ1-3; no clear D gene. CDR1 is LNHDA and CDR2 is SQIVND in the germline V gene (reference sequence). CDR3 size: 14 residues. The V end was cut by 3 bases, the J end by 2 bases, with 8 bases between. The CDR3 region is CASSIGGTGNTIYF. CDR3 coding DNA: TGTGCCAGTAGTATTGGAGGGACTGGAAACACCATATATTTT.

This chain connects TRBV19 to TRBJ2-1; D is possibly TRBD2 (5 bases). The CDR3 runs 14 residues. Deletions cut 5 bases from V and 6 bases from J, with 14 bases between. Per the germline V gene, CDR1 is LNHDA and CDR2 is SQIVND (reference sequence). CDR3: CASSPNLAPNEQFF. CDR3 nucleotides: TGTGCCAGTAGTCCGAACCTAGCACCCAATGAGCAGTTCTTC.

This chain connects TRBV7-9 to TRBJ1-6; D is ambiguous. The V and J ends lost 2 bases and 8 bases respectively, with 4 bases between them. Germline CDR1 is SEHNR and CDR2 is FQNEAQ (reference sequence). The CDR3 is made up of 12 amino acids. The CDR3 DNA reads as TGTGCCAGCAGCTTAAGCGATTCACCCCTCCACTTT. The encoded protein is CASSLSDSPLHF.

This clone was found once. The chain joins TRBV20-1 to TRBJ2-3; 9 bases map to TRBD2. Germline trimming cut 3 bases from V and 6 bases from J; bases unmatched to any gene: 7. In germline, CDR1 is DFQATT, CDR2 SNEGSKA (reference sequence). The CDR3 has 14 residues. CDR3 in amino acids: CSASEGGRGDTQYF. CDR3 nucleotide sequence: TGCAGTGCTAGTGAAGGCGGGAGGGGGGATACGCAGTATTTT.

V and J are TRBV5-6 and TRBJ2-5, with D tentatively TRBD1 (6 bases). Germline V gives CDR1 SGHDT, CDR2 YYEEEE. Trimming stripped 0 bases from V and 1 base from J, with 10 bases between. CDR3 length: 15 residues. CDR3 residues: CASSLGQVLQETQYF. CDR3 sequence (DNA): TGTGCCAGCAGCTTGGGACAGGTCCTCCAAGAGACCCAGTACTTC.

This clone occurred once. V gene TRBV7-9 combines with J gene TRBJ2-1; maybe TRBD1 (5 bases). This CDR3 has 16 amino acids. Per the germline V gene, CDR1 is SEHNR and CDR2 is FQNEAQ (reference sequence). Between the trimmed V and J ends, which lost 5 bases and 4 bases, there was a span of 18 bases. CDR3 loop: CASSPDTGPRYNEQFF. For the CDR3, the DNA is TGTGCCAGCAGCCCGGACACTGGGCCTAGGTACAATGAGCAGTTCTTC.

The chain combines TRBV9 with TRBJ1-1; D possibly corresponds to TRBD1 (5 bases). The CDR3 runs to 15 residues. Trimming removed 0 bases from V and 0 bases from J, with 9 bases in between. Germline V gene sequence: CDR1 SGDLS, CDR2 YYNGEE. The CDR3, as DNA: TGTGCCAGCAGCGTAGGGGGACTCTTGAACACTGAAGCTTTCTTT. Residues: CASSVGGLLNTEAFF.

The rearrangement links TRBV7-6 to TRBJ1-1; 7 bases agree with TRBD1. V shed 6 bases, J shed 11 bases, and the junction held 15 bases outside the gene matches. This CDR3 is built from 14 residues. Germline V gene sequence: CDR1 SGHVS, CDR2 FNYEAQ. The CDR3 DNA reads TGTGCCAGCAGTTTTCCGGGACAGAGGATTCGGGCTTTCTTT. Translation: CASSFPGQRIRAFF.

This chain links TRBV11-1 with TRBJ2-7, with 9 bases matching TRBD1. The germline gives CDR1 SGHAT, CDR2 FQDESV (reference sequence). V lost 3 bases and J lost 4; bases outside the gene matches: 4. The CDR3 spans 14 residues. As DNA, the CDR3 is TGTGCCAGCAGCTTGGGGACAGGGAGGTACGAGCAGTACTTC. Encoded protein: CASSLGTGRYEQYF.

The V call is TRBV3-1 (or the pseudogene TRBV3-2), the J call TRBJ2-3; no definite D call. The CDR3 has 15 amino acids. Trimming removed 4 bases at V and 0 bases at J, with 11 bases between. Per the germline V gene, CDR1 is LGHDT and CDR2 is YNNKEL (reference sequence). The CDR3 spells CASSRGTSSTDTQYF. Written as DNA, the CDR3 is TGTGCCAGCAGCCGCGGAACGTCTAGCACAGATACGCAGTATTTT.

V is TRBV7-6 and J is TRBJ1-1; 7 positions match TRBD1. CDR3 length: 15 amino acids. V dropped 5 bases and J dropped 4; count of bases not matched to a gene: 10. Germline V gene sequence: CDR1 SGHVS, CDR2 FNYEAQ. CDR3 in amino acids: CASSLSTGLSTEAFF. DNA for the CDR3: TGTGCCAGCAGCCTATCGACAGGGTTGAGCACTGAAGCTTTCTTT.

This chain joins TRBV30 and TRBJ2-7, with 9 nucleotides matching TRBD2. This CDR3 spans 16 amino acids. The germline CDR1 and CDR2 sequences are GTSNPN and SVGIG (reference sequence). Trimming at V came to 1 base and at J to 2 bases, leaving 9 bases not matched to a gene. The CDR3 sequence: CAWSASRTSVTYEQYF. CDR3 nucleotide sequence: TGTGCCTGGAGTGCTTCAAGGACTAGCGTGACCTACGAGCAGTACTTC.

The chain couples TRBV28 to TRBJ1-5; 7 positions agree with TRBD1. The germline V gene encodes CDR1 MDHEN and CDR2 SYDVKM. The CDR3 consists of 14 residues. V dropped 5 bases and J dropped 15; count of bases not matched to a gene: 16. The CDR3 reads CASSTPGQPQASHF. The CDR3 DNA is TGTGCCAGCAGTACCCCGGGACAGCCACAAGCCTCGCATTTT.

This chain connects TRBV19 to TRBJ2-5, with 11 bases matching TRBD2. The CDR3 consists of 17 residues. V dropped 6 bases and J dropped 4; count of bases not matched to a gene: 13. CDR1 is LNHDA, CDR2 SQIVND, per germline (reference sequence). CDR3 coding DNA: TGTGCCAGTAGCGAGACGTTCCTAGCGGGAGGAAGAGAGACCCAGTACTTC. It translates to CASSETFLAGGRETQYF.

The chain joins TRBV7-6 to TRBJ1-1, with a tentative D call TRBD1 (5 bases). Germline CDR1 SGHVS, CDR2 FNYEAQ. Trimming stripped 2 bases from V and 3 bases from J, with 13 bases between. The CDR3 contains 15 residues. DNA for the CDR3: TGTGCCAGCAGCTTACGGGGGGAGCTGTACACTGAAGCTTTCTTT. Its protein product is CASSLRGELYTEAFF.

The chain recombines TRBV29-1 with TRBJ2-7, with 11 bases lining up with TRBD2. The CDR3 is 13 amino acids. With 7 bases clipped from V and 1 base from J, the junction kept 3 bases outside the gene matches. The germline gives CDR1 SQVTM, CDR2 ANQGSEA. The CDR3, as DNA: TGCAGCGCTAGACTAGCGGGATCCTACGAGCAGTACTTC. Amino acid sequence: CSARLAGSYEQYF.

The gene calls are TRBV28 and TRBJ2-7; a weak D match, TRBD1 (5 bases). CDR3 length: 15 amino acids. The V gene lost 5 bases and the J gene lost 4 bases, with 18 bases spanning the gap. Germline lookup yields CDR1 MDHEN and CDR2 SYDVKM. CDR3 DNA sequence: TGTGCCAGCAGTGGCCATGTTGCAGGGCGGTACGAGCAGTACTTC. Translated: CASSGHVAGRYEQYF.

This rearrangement joins TRBV28 to TRBJ1-3; TRBD1 matches 7 bases. Trimming took 5 bases from V and 8 from J; bases not matched to a gene: 9. The CDR3 runs to 14 residues. Germline V CDR1 and CDR2: MDHEN, SYDVKM. The CDR3 region is CASSKGQSGHTIYF. For the CDR3, the DNA is TGTGCCAGCAGTAAGGGACAGTCCGGACACACCATATATTTT.

V gene TRBV19 combines with J gene TRBJ2-3, with 8 bases that match TRBD1. With 3 bases clipped from V and 5 bases from J, the junction kept 7 bases outside the gene matches. The V gene's germline CDR1 is LNHDA and CDR2 SQIVND (reference sequence). This CDR3 spans 15 amino acids. This CDR3 reads CASSIPGGGGDTQYF. DNA of the CDR3: TGTGCCAGTAGTATTCCAGGGGGCGGTGGAGATACGCAGTATTTT.

This clone was seen a single time. The chain couples TRBV3-1 (or the pseudogene TRBV3-2) to TRBJ2-7, with D possibly TRBD1 on 5 matching bases. Germline CDR1 and CDR2: LGHDT and YNNKEL (reference sequence). The V gene lost 0 bases and the J gene lost 0 bases, with 15 bases spanning the gap. CDR3 length: 17 residues. The CDR3 bases are TGTGCCAGCAGCCAAGATGGGGCCGCGTCCAGCTCCTACGAGCAGTACTTC. Protein product: CASSQDGAASSSYEQYF.

V and J are TRBV7-9 and TRBJ2-1; 7 nucleotides match TRBD2. The CDR3 consists of 14 residues. Unmatched junction bases numbered 6, after V lost 3 bases and J lost 7 bases. Germline-derived CDR1 and CDR2 are SEHNR and FQNEAQ (reference sequence). CDR3 sequence: CASSFHGGSNEQFF. CDR3 nucleotide sequence: TGTGCCAGCAGCTTTCATGGCGGGAGTAATGAGCAGTTCTTC.

The CDR3 region is CASSQDHGDFFSGNTIYF. CDR3 DNA: TGTGCCAGCAGCCAAGATCATGGGGACTTCTTCTCTGGAAACACCATATATTTT. The V call is TRBV3-1 (or the pseudogene TRBV3-2), the J call TRBJ1-3; D is perhaps TRBD1 (5 bases). V was pared by 0 bases and J by 0 bases, with 15 bases between. Germline-derived CDR1 and CDR2 are LGHDT and YNNKEL (reference sequence). The CDR3 contains 18 residues.

This clone was seen once. The chain carries TRBV18 and TRBJ2-1, with D perhaps TRBD1 (6 bases). The V and J ends lost 1 base and 0 bases respectively, with 16 bases between them. The CDR3 contains 18 residues. Germline assignment: CDR1 KGHSH and CDR2 LQKENI. The CDR3 reads CASSPLDIGTPSYNEQFF. The CDR3 nucleotides read TGTGCCAGCTCACCACTGGACATCGGGACACCCTCCTACAATGAGCAGTTCTTC.